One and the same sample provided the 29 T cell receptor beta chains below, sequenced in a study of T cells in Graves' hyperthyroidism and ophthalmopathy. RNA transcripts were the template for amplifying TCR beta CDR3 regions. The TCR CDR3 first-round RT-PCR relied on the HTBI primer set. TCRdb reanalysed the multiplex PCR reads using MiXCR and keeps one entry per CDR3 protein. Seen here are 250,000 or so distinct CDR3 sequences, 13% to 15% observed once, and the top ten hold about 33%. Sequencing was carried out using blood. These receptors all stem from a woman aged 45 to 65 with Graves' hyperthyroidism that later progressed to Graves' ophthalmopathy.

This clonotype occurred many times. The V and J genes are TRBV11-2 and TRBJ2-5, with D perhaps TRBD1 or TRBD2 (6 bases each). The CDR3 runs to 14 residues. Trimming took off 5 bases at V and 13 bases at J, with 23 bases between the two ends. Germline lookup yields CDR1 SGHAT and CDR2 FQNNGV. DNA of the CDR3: TGTGCCAGCAGCCGTTCTCCGGGGGCTATGGATTGGTACTTC. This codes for CASSRSPGAMDWYF. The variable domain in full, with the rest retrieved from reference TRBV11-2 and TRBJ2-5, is EAGVAQSPRYKIIEKRQSVAFWCNPISGHATLYWYQQILGQGPKLLIQFQNNGVVDDSQLPKDRFSAERLKGVDSTLKIQPAKLEDSAVYLCASSRSPGAMDWYFGPGTRLLVL.

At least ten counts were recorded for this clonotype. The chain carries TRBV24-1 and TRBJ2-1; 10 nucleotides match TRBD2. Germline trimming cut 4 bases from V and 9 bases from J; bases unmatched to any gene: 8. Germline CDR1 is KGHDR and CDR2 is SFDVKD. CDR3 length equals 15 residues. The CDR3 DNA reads TGTGCCACCAGTGACAGCGGGAGGGCCCTGGGTGAGCAGTTCTTC. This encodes CATSDSGRALGEQFF.

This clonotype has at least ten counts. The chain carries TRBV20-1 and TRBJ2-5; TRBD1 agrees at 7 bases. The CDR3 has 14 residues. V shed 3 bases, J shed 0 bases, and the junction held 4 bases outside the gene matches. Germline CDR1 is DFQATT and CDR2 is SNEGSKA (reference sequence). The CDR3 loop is CSARMGQYQETQYF. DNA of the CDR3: TGCAGTGCTAGGATGGGACAGTACCAAGAGACCCAGTACTTC.

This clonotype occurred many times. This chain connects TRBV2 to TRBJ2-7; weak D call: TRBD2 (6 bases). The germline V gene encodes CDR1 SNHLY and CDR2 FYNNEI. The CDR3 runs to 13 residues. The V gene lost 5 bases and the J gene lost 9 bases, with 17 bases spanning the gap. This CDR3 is CASSLEGSRGQYF. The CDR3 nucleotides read TGTGCCAGCAGTTTGGAGGGGAGCCGGGGGCAGTACTTC.

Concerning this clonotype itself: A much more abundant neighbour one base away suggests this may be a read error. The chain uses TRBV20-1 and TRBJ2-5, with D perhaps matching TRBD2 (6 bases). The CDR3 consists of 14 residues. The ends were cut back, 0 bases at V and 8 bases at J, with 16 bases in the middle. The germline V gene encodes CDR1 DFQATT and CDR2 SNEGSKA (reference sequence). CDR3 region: CSARDSDGGFTQYF. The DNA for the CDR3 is TGCAGTGCTAGAGATTCTGACGGGGGATTTACCCAGTACTTC.

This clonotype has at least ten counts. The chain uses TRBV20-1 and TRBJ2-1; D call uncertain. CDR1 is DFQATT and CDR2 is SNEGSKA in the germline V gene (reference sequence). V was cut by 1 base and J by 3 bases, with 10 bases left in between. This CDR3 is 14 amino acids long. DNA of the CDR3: TGCAGTGCTAGAGGAGTCGCTCTCTACAATGAGCAGTTCTTC. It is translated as CSARGVALYNEQFF.

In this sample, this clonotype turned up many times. The CDR3 is CASSLPLAGDVYGYTF. The CDR3 DNA reads as TGTGCCAGCAGCCTCCCGTTGGCAGGGGACGTCTATGGCTACACCTTC. The V gene is TRBV12-3 or TRBV12-4, the J gene TRBJ1-2, with D possibly matching TRBD1 (6 bases). The CDR3 sequence is 16 residues long. V was cut by 6 bases and J by 4 bases, with 21 bases left in between.

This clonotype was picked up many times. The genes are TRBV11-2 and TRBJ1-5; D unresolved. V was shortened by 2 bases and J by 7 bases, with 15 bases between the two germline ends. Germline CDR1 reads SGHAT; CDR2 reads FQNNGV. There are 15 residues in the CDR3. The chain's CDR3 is CASSLLARPGQPQHF. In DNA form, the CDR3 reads TGTGCCAGCAGCTTATTGGCCAGGCCTGGGCAGCCCCAGCATTTT.

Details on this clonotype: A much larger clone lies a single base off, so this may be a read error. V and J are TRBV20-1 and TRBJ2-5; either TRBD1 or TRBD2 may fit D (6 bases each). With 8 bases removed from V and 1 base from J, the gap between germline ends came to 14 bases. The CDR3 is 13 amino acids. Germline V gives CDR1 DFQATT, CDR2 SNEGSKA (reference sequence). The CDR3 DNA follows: TGCAGTCCCCTGGAGGGGGGCCAAGAGACCCAGTACTTC. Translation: CSPLEGGQETQYF.

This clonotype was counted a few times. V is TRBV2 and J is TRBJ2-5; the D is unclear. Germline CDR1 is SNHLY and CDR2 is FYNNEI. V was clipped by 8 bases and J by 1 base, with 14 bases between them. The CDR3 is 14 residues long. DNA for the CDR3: TGTGCCAGCGGCGGTAAGCGCGTCCAAGAGACCCAGTACTTC. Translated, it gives CASGGKRVQETQYF.

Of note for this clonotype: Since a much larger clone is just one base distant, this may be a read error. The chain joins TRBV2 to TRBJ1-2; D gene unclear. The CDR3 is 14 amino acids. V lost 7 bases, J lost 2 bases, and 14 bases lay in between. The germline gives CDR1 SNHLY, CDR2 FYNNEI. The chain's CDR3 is CASTPGRGNYGYTF. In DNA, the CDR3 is TGTGCCAGCACCCCGGGGAGAGGAAACTATGGCTACACCTTC.

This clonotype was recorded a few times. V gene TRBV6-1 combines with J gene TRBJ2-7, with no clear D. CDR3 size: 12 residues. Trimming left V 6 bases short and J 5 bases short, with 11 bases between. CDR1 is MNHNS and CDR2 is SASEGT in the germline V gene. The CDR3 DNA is TGTGCCAGCAGGGTTTCCCGAAACGAGCAGTACTTC. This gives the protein CASRVSRNEQYF.

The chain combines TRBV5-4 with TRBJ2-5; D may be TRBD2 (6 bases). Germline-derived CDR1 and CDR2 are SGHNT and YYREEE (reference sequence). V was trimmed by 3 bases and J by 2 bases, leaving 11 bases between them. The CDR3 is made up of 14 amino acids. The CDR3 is CASSSTSRQETQYF. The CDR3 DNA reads TGTGCCAGCAGCTCAACTAGCAGGCAAGAGACCCAGTACTTC.

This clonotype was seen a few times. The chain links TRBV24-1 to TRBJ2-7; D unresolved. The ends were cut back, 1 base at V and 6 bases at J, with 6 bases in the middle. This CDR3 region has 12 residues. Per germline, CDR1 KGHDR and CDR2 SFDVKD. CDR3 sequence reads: CATSDFTPEQYF. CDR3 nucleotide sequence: TGTGCCACCAGTGATTTCACCCCCGAGCAGTACTTC.

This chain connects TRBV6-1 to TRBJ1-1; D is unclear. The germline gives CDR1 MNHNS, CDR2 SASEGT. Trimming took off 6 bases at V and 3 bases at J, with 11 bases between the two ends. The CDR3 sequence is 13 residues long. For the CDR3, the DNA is TGTGCCAGCAGCAATCTATGGGACACTGAAGCTTTCTTT. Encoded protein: CASSNLWDTEAFF.

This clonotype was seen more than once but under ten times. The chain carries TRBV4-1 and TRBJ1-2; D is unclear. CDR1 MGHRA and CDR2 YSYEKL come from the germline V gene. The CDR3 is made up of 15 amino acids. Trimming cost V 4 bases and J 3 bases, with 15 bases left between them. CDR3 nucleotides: TGCGCCAGCAGCCTTCGGGCGGTGCTGGACTATGGCTACACCTTC. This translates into CASSLRAVLDYGYTF.

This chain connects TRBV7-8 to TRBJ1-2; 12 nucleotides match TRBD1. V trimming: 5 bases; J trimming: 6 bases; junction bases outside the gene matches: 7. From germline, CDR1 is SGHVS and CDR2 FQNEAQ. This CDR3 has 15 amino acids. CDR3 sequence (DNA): TGTGCCAGCAGCCCTTCCGGGACAGGGGGCGATGGCTACACCTTC. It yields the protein CASSPSGTGGDGYTF. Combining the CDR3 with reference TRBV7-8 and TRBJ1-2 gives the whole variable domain GAGVSQSPRYKVAKRGQDVALRCDPISGHVSLFWYQQALGQGPEFLTYFQNEAQLDKSGLPSDRFFAERPEGSVSTLKIQRTQQEDSAVYLCASSPSGTGGDGYTFGSGTRLTVV.

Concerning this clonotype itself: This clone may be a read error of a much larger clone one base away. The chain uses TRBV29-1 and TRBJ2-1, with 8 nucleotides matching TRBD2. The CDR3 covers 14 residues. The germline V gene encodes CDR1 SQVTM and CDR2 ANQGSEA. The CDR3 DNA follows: TGCGGCGTTGAAAGCGGGAGATATTACAATGAGCAGTTCTTC. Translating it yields CGVESGRYYNEQFF.

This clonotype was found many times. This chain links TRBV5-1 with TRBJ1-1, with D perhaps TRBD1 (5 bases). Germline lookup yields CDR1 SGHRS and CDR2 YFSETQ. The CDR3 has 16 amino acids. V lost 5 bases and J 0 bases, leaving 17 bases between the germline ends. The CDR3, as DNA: TGCGCCAGCAGTCCTGATGGGTCAGGGATGAACACTGAAGCTTTCTTT. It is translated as CASSPDGSGMNTEAFF.

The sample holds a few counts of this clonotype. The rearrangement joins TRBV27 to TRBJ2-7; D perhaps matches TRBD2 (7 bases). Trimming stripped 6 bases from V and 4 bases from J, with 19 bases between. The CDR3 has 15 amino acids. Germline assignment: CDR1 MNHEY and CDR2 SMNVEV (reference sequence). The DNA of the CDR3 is TGTGCCAGCAGCCTCATCGAGGGGGGGGGTTACGAGCAGTACTTC. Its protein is CASSLIEGGGYEQYF.

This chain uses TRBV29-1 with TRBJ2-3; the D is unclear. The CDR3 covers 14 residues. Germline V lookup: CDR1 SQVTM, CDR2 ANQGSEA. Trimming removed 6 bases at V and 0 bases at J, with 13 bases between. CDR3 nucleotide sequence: TGCAGCGTAGAAACCCCCTTGAGCACAGATACGCAGTATTTT. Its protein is CSVETPLSTDTQYF.

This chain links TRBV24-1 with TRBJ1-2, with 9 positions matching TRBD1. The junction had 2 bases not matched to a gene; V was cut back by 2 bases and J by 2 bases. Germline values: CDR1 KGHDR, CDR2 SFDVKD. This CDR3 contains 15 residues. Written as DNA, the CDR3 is TGTGCCACCAGTGATTGGACAGGGGAAAACTATGGCTACACCTTC. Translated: CATSDWTGENYGYTF.

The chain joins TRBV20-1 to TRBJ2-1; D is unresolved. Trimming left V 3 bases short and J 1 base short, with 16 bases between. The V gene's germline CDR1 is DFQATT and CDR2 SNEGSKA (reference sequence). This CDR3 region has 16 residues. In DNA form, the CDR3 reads TGCAGTGCTAGCACGTTAGCTGCAATTTCCTACAATGAGCAGTTCTTC. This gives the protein CSASTLAAISYNEQFF.

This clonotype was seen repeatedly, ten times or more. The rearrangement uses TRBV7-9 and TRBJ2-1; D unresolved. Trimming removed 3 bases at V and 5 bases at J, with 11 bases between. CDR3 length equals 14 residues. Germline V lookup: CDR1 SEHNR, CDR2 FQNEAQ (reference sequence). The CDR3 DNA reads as TGTGCCAGCAGCTTCGGCGAAGTCAACAATGAGCAGTTCTTC. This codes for CASSFGEVNNEQFF.

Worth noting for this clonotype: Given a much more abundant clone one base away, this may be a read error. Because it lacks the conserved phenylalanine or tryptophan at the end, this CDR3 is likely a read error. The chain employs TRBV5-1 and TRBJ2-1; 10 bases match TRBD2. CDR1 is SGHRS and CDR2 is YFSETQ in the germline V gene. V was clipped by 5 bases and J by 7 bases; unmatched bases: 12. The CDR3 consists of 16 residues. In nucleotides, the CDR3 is TGCGCCAGCAGATTAGCGGGAGGTGCCAGGTTTAATGAGCAGTTCTCC. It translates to CASRLAGGARFNEQFS.

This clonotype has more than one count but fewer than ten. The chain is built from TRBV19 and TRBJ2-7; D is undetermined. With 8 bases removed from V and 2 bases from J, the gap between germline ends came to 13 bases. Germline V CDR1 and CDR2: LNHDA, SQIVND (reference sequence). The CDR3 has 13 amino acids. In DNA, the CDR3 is TGTGCCAGTCGCCATGTTGGTACCTACGAGCAGTACTTC. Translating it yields CASRHVGTYEQYF.

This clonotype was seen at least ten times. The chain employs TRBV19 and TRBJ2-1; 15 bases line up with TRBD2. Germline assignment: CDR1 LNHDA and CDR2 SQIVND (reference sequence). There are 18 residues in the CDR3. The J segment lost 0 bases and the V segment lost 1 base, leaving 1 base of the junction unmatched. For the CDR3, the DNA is TGTGCCAGTAGTATAGTGGGACTAGCGGGAGGCTCCTACAATGAGCAGTTCTTC. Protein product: CASSIVGLAGGSYNEQFF. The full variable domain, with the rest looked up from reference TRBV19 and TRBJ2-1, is DGGITQSPKYLFRKEGQNVTLSCEQNLNHDAMYWYRQDPGQGLRLIYYSQIVNDFQKGDIAEGYSVSREKKESFPLTVTSAQKNPTAFYLCASSIVGLAGGSYNEQFFGPGTRLTVL.

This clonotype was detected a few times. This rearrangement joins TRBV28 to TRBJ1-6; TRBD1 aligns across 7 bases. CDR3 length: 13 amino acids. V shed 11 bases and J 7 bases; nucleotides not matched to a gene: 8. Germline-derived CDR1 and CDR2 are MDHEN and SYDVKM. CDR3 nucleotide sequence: TGTGCCTCAAACCGGGACAGAAATTCACCCCTCCACTTT. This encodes CASNRDRNSPLHF.

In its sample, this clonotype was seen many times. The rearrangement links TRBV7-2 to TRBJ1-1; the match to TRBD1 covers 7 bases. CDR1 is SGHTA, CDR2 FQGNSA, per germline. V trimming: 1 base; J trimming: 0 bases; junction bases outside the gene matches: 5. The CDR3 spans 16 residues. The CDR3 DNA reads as TGTGCCAGCAGCTTAGATACAGGGGTCCTGAACACTGAAGCTTTCTTT. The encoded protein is CASSLDTGVLNTEAFF.